This TCR beta chain was sequenced in a study of response to subunit inactivated influenza vaccine. TCRdb analysed the RT-PCR reads with MiXCR anew, one entry per CDR3 protein. The sample records about 530,000 distinct CDR3 sequences, over 10% being singletons. As to this clonotype: Its specificity is unknown.

Overall study findings and caveats: The authors suggested that every seasonal influenza vaccination recruits few new T cells.

V shed 2 bases and J 5 bases; nucleotides not matched to a gene: 5. The CDR3 consists of 15 residues. Looked up from germline, CDR1 is MGHDK and CDR2 is SYGVNS. This sequence originates from a man aged 50-60 years who received an inactivated influenza vaccine. The chain carries TRBV25-1 and TRBJ2-1; 8 nucleotides match TRBD1. Sequencing was performed on PBMCs from blood, taken roughly 6 weeks after vaccination. DNA for the CDR3: TGTGCCAGCAGTGAAGTGGACAGGGAGAACAATGAGCAGTTCTTC. It yields the protein CASSEVDRENNEQFF.